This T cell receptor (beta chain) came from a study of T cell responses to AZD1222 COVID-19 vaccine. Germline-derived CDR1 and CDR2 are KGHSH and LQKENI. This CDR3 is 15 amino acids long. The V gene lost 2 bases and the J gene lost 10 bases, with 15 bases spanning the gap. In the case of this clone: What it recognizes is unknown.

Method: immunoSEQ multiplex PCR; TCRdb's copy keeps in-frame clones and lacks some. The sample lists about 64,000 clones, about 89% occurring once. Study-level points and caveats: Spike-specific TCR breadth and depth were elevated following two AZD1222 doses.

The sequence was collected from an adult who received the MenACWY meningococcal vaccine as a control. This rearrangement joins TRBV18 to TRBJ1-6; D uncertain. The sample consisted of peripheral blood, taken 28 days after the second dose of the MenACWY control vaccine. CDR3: CASSPASEARSPLHF. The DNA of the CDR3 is TGTGCCAGCTCACCAGCGTCGGAAGCCCGGTCACCCCTCCACTTT.